This T cell receptor (beta chain) was sequenced in a study of beta chain features in type 1 diabetes. Points on this clone: Its antigen remains unknown.

Study results and caveats: The cDNA sequencing approach could over-represent high-TCR-expressing cells.

Expressed TCRB transcripts were sequenced because the entire RNA isolate underwent reverse transcription. Libraries were prepared by immunoSEQ multiplex PCR; TCRdb keeps only in-frame clonotypes and omits some of them. Of over 150,000 clones in the sample, about 8.5% are singletons; the top ten hold 0.65%. The CDR3 is 14 amino acids. Germline-derived CDR1 and CDR2 are SGHTA and FQGTGA. The J segment lost 2 bases and the V segment lost 3 bases, leaving 2 bases of the junction unmatched. The TCR was taken from a man aged 18-30 years in good health. V gene TRBV7-3 combines with J gene TRBJ2-3; 7 nucleotides line up with TRBD2. Material: central memory CD4+ T cells from blood. This chain's CDR3 is CASSFSGPTDTQYF. The CDR3 nucleotides are TGTGCCAGCAGCTTTAGCGGGCCCACAGATACGCAGTATTTT.